Presented here are 27 T cell receptor beta chains from one specimen sequenced in a study of T cells in women clearing cervical HPV infection. Assay: immunoSEQ multiplex PCR; the TCRdb copy retains only in-frame clones and omits some. The listing contains roughly 22,000 clones. Material: blood buffy coat. Receptors originate from a woman between 18 and 70 years old with a cervical HPV16 infection that either progressed to CIN3+ or cleared (not recorded which).

Comment on this clone: Read coverage stops 3 residues before the CDR3 terminus; the germline J gene supplies the remainder. The chain recombines TRBV18 with TRBJ2-5; 7 nucleotides match TRBD2. V was pared by 4 bases and J by 5 bases, with 10 bases of the junction left unmatched. This CDR3 spans 15 amino acids. Germline V gene data show CDR1 as KGHSH and CDR2 as LQKENI. This chain's CDR3 is CASSRSSGGAETQYF. The sequenced part of the CDR3 DNA is TGTGCCAGCTCACGTTCTAGCGGCGGCGCGGAGACC.

About this clone: The read ends 3 residues before the CDR3 terminus; that terminus is restored from the germline J gene. The chain joins TRBV29-1 to TRBJ2-1; the match to TRBD2 covers 11 bases. The germline CDR1 and CDR2 sequences are SQVTM and ANQGSEA. CDR3 length: 14 residues. J was trimmed by 4 bases and V by 7 bases; bases with no gene match: 6. The CDR3: CSAEGLADYNEQFF. The sequenced part of the CDR3 DNA is TGCAGCGCCGAGGGACTAGCGGATTACAATGAG.

In regard to this clone: The CDR3 goes on 3 residues after the read ends, and that part is filled in from the germline J gene. The sample carries other DNA sequences with the same CDR3. The gene calls are TRBV5-1 and TRBJ1-2, with unresolved D. Germline V CDR1 and CDR2: SGHRS, YFSETQ. The CDR3 totals 16 residues. The DNA read from the CDR3 is TGCGCCAGCAGCTTGGCCGTAGCGGATAGGGCGGGGGGC. Protein product: CASSLAVADRAGG. The whole CDR3 sequence is CASSLAVADRAGGYTF. Variable domain in full (rest from reference TRBV5-1 and TRBJ1-2): KAGVTQTPRYLIKTRGQQVTLSCSPISGHRSVSWYQQTPGQGLQFLFEYFSETQRNKGNFPGRFSGRQFSNSRSEMNVSTLELGDSALYLCASSLAVADRAGGYTFGSGTRLTVV.

CDR3 amino acids: CASSEASGTGGGKLFF. The DNA read from the CDR3 is TGTGCCAGCAGTGAAGCTTCCGGGACAGGGGGAGGAAAA. The chain is built from TRBV2 and TRBJ1-4, with 11 bases aligning to TRBD1. The CDR3 is cut off 3 residues early in the read; its end comes from the germline J gene. The CDR3 contains 16 residues. V lost 0 bases and J lost 10; bases outside the gene matches: 7. Germline CDR1 SNHLY, CDR2 FYNNEI.

Remarks on this clone: The read stops 3 residues short of the end of the CDR3; the missing end is completed from the germline J gene. The chain links TRBV2 to TRBJ1-6; D remains ambiguous. Germline-derived CDR1 and CDR2 are SNHLY and FYNNEI. Between the trimmed V and J ends, which lost 6 bases and 12 bases, there was a span of 9 bases. This CDR3 has 11 amino acids. This CDR3 reads CASSAAGPLHF. CDR3 DNA, as far as it was read: TGTGCCAGCAGCGCGGCGGGACCC.

About this clone: Sequencing ends 3 residues short of the CDR3 end; the germline J gene provides the rest. This chain uses TRBV5-1 with TRBJ2-1; 9 bases map to TRBD2. The CDR3 loop spans 16 amino acids. Unmatched junction bases numbered 8, after V lost 0 bases and J lost 7 bases. Germline V CDR1 and CDR2: SGHRS, YFSETQ. The CDR3 here is CASSLDGGRAGNEQFF. The part of the CDR3 DNA that was read is TGCGCCAGCAGCTTGGACGGCGGGAGGGCCGGAAATGAG.

In the case of this clone: The read ends 3 residues shy of where the CDR3 ends; the end is completed using the germline J gene. This chain uses TRBV6-1 with TRBJ2-7; 7 bases agree with TRBD2. The germline V gene encodes CDR1 MNHNS and CDR2 SASEGT. Trimming at V came to 3 bases and at J to 6 bases, leaving 5 bases not matched to a gene. The length of the CDR3 is 13 residues. The DNA read from the CDR3 is TGTGCCAGCAGTGACCGACTAGCTCGCGAG. Translated, it gives CASSDRLARE. The complete CDR3 reads CASSDRLAREQYF.

In regard to this clone: The read falls 3 residues short of the CDR3 end, and the missing part is taken from the germline J gene. The chain uses TRBV20-1 and TRBJ2-3; TRBD1 aligns across 7 bases. CDR3 length: 15 amino acids. In germline, CDR1 is DFQATT, CDR2 SNEGSKA (reference sequence). Trimming cost V 2 bases and J 2 bases; bases outside gene matches: 7. The part of the CDR3 DNA that was read is TGCAGTGCTAGACCCCCGACAGGGCTCACAGATACG. Residues: CSARPPTGLTDT. The CDR3 reads in full as CSARPPTGLTDTQYF.

As regards this clone: The read ends 3 residues early relative to the CDR3; the germline J gene fills the gap. The chain employs TRBV30 and TRBJ2-5; a possible D gene is TRBD2 (5 bases). Germline CDR1 reads GTSNPN; CDR2 reads SVGIG (reference sequence). The CDR3 runs to 14 residues. V shed 0 bases and J shed 4 bases, with 12 bases lying between them. CDR3 bases read: TGTGCCTGGAGTGTACTGGCAGGAGGAGAGACC. It codes for CAWSVLAGGET. The CDR3 in its entirety is CAWSVLAGGETQYF.

Comment on this clone: The CDR3 extends 3 residues past the end of the read, so its final part is completed from the germline J gene. The rearrangement links TRBV2 to TRBJ2-5; TRBD2 might be the D (6 bases). The CDR3 contains 16 residues. The V gene lost 8 bases and the J gene lost 6 bases, with 25 bases spanning the gap. CDR1 is SNHLY and CDR2 is FYNNEI in the germline V gene. Partial CDR3 DNA: TGTGCCAGCGGTAGCCGGGACTTAAGCCGGGGGAAGACC. It specifies CASGSRDLSRGKT. The whole CDR3 sequence reads CASGSRDLSRGKTQYF.

On this clone itself: The observed sequence ends 3 residues before the CDR3 terminus, with the missing tail filled in from the germline J gene. The chain has TRBV2 and TRBJ1-1, with TRBD1 identical over 11 bases. The V gene's germline CDR1 is SNHLY and CDR2 FYNNEI. J was trimmed by 6 bases and V by 6 bases; bases with no gene match: 3. The CDR3 consists of 13 residues. This chain's CDR3 is CASSGQGASEAFF. CDR3 DNA (partial): TGTGCCAGCAGCGGACAGGGGGCGTCTGAA.

About this clone itself: The read stops 3 residues short of the end of the CDR3; the missing end is completed from the germline J gene. The J gene is TRBJ2-1, the V gene TRBV6-2 or TRBV6-3, with 11 bases lining up with TRBD2. The CDR3 sequence is 17 residues long. Germline-derived CDR1 and CDR2 are MNHEY and SVGEGT. J gave up 7 bases and V 2 bases, and 10 bases lay outside the gene matches. The DNA read from the CDR3 is TGTGCCAGCAGTTACATAGGGGTAGCGGGAGGGAGAAATGAG. It specifies CASSYIGVAGGRNE. The CDR3 as a whole reads CASSYIGVAGGRNEQFF.

With regard to this clone: The read gets to within 3 residues of the CDR3 end, and the germline J gene fills in the rest. The chain couples TRBV6-2 or TRBV6-3 to TRBJ2-1, with 11 positions matching TRBD2. The CDR3 totals 17 residues. The germline V gene encodes CDR1 MNHEY and CDR2 SVGEGT. The V segment lost 2 bases and the J segment 2 bases; nucleotides outside the gene matches: 5. This CDR3 reads CASSYRSSGRTYNEQFF. Partial CDR3 DNA: TGTGCCAGCAGTTACCGATCTAGCGGGAGGACCTACAATGAG.

A word on this clone: The read comes to an end 3 residues before the CDR3 does, leaving the germline J gene to fill in the end. The rearrangement uses TRBV7-2 and TRBJ1-3; possibly TRBD1 for D (5 bases). The CDR3 length is 13 residues. In germline, CDR1 is SGHTA, CDR2 FQGNSA. The ends were cut back, 4 bases at V and 4 bases at J, with 8 bases in the middle. The DNA read from the CDR3 is TGTGCCAGCAGCTCTCGACAGGGAAACACC. This gives the protein CASSSRQGNT. The whole CDR3 sequence is CASSSRQGNTIYF.

Comment on this clone: Read coverage stops 3 residues before the CDR3 terminus; the germline J gene supplies the remainder. This chain connects TRBV20-1 to TRBJ2-1; TRBD2 agrees at 8 bases. V was pared by 5 bases and J by 6 bases, with 9 bases of the junction left unmatched. CDR1 and CDR2 (germline): DFQATT, SNEGSKA (reference sequence). CDR3 length equals 14 residues. The CDR3 reads CSAQRELTLNEQFF. The covered CDR3 bases are TGCAGTGCTCAGCGGGAGCTCACCCTCAATGAG.

A note on this clone: The CDR3 end falls 3 residues outside the read, so it is completed with the germline J gene. The rearrangement joins TRBV11-2 to TRBJ2-3, with D possibly being TRBD2 (6 bases). V lost 5 bases, J lost 8 bases, and 17 bases lay in between. The length of the CDR3 is 14 residues. CDR1 SGHAT and CDR2 FQNNGV come from the germline V gene. CDR3 bases read: TGTGCCAGCAGCGACGGGACTTCCCCCTCTACG. Amino acid sequence: CASSDGTSPST. In full, the CDR3 is CASSDGTSPSTQYF.

Comments on this clone: The CDR3 end lies 3 residues beyond the end of the read and is filled in from the germline J gene. The V gene is TRBV30, the J gene TRBJ2-5; D is unresolved. V was cut by 0 bases and J by 1 base, with 9 bases left in between. Looked up from germline, CDR1 is GTSNPN and CDR2 is SVGIG (reference sequence). The CDR3 is 14 residues long. CDR3 bases read: TGTGCCTGGAGTGTACTTCCGGGCCAAGAGACC. Protein: CAWSVLPGQET. The full CDR3 protein is CAWSVLPGQETQYF.

In regard to this clone: The read ends 3 residues early relative to the CDR3; the germline J gene fills the gap. The chain links TRBV20-1 to TRBJ2-7; D is perhaps TRBD1 (6 bases). V lost 6 bases, J lost 3 bases, and 12 bases lay in between. Germline CDR1 is DFQATT and CDR2 is SNEGSKA (reference sequence). The length of the CDR3 is 12 residues. Partial CDR3 DNA: TGCAGTGCCAGGGACACCAACTACGAG. Protein product: CSARDTNYE. The entire CDR3 protein is CSARDTNYEQYF.

Points on this clone: The sequence runs out 3 residues before the end of the CDR3; the remainder is reconstructed from the germline J gene. J is TRBJ2-3 and V is TRBV10-1; TRBD1 aligns across 11 bases. The CDR3 sequence is 17 residues long. V trimming: 3 bases; J trimming: 3 bases; junction bases outside the gene matches: 8. Germline CDR1 reads WNHNN; CDR2 reads SYGVQD (reference sequence). CDR3 sequence: CASSDRTGTGGTDTQYF. CDR3 DNA, as far as it was read: TGCGCCAGCAGTGATAGAACCGGGACAGGGGGTACAGATACG.

Worth noting for this clone: Read coverage stops 3 residues before the CDR3 terminus; the germline J gene supplies the remainder. The V and J genes are TRBV19 and TRBJ1-4; D gene ambiguous. The V gene's germline CDR1 is LNHDA and CDR2 SQIVND (reference sequence). V dropped 4 bases and J dropped 8 bases, with 17 bases sitting between them. This CDR3 is 15 amino acids long. The CDR3 bases that were read are TGTGCCAGTAGTAAGGGCGGGCCCTCGGGCGAAAAA. It yields the protein CASSKGGPSGEK. The full-length CDR3 reads as CASSKGGPSGEKLFF.

With regard to this clone: The read is 3 residues too short to cover the CDR3 end, so that end is filled in from the germline J gene. The chain employs TRBV5-5 and TRBJ1-5; unclear D gene. The CDR3 has 13 amino acids. Trimming took 0 bases from V and 1 from J, leaving 2 bases between them. CDR1 is SGHKS and CDR2 is YYEKEE in the germline V gene (reference sequence). The CDR3 loop is CASSLASNQPQHF. The sequenced CDR3 bases are TGTGCCAGCAGCTTGGCGAGCAATCAGCCC. The full variable domain, rest sourced from reference TRBV5-5 and TRBJ1-5, is DAGVTQSPTHLIKTRGQQVTLRCSPISGHKSVSWYQQVLGQGPQFIFQYYEKEERGRGNFPDRFSARQFPNYSSELNVNALLLGDSALYLCASSLASNQPQHFGDGTRLSIL.

About this clone itself: The read terminates 3 residues ahead of where the CDR3 ends, so the germline J gene completes it. V gene TRBV9 combines with J gene TRBJ2-1; D is perhaps TRBD2 (7 bases). The CDR3 extends over 19 amino acids. The germline V gene encodes CDR1 SGDLS and CDR2 YYNGEE. V was cut by 2 bases and J by 4 bases, with 25 bases left in between. Partial CDR3 DNA: TGTGCCAGCAGCGTGAAGGGGGGGCAGGGCCTCTCCTCTTACAATGAG. Amino acids: CASSVKGGQGLSSYNE. The complete CDR3 reads CASSVKGGQGLSSYNEQFF. Full variable domain (outside the CDR3, taken from reference TRBV9 and TRBJ2-1): DSGVTQTPKHLITATGQRVTLRCSPRSGDLSVYWYQQSLDQGLQFLIQYYNGEERAKGNILERFSAQQFPDLHSELNLSSLELGDSALYFCASSVKGGQGLSSYNEQFFGPGTRLTVL.

A note on this clone: The read falls 3 residues short of the CDR3 end, and the missing part is taken from the germline J gene. The chain carries TRBV19 and TRBJ1-1; D is undetermined. Looked up from germline, CDR1 is LNHDA and CDR2 is SQIVND (reference sequence). The CDR3 runs to 12 residues. Trimming removed 5 bases at V and 7 bases at J, with 11 bases between. CDR3 region: CASSLAGDEAFF. The CDR3 DNA, read in part, is TGTGCCAGTAGTTTGGCAGGCGATGAA.

A remark on this clone: The CDR3 goes on 3 residues after the read ends, and that part is filled in from the germline J gene. The chain employs TRBV28 and TRBJ1-4, with D maybe TRBD1 (6 bases). CDR3 size: 15 residues. V was shortened by 3 bases and J by 0 bases, with 8 bases between the two germline ends. Germline V lookup: CDR1 MDHEN, CDR2 SYDVKM. CDR3 residues: CASSLGAPTNEKLFF. CDR3 bases read: TGTGCCAGCAGTTTGGGGGCACCAACTAATGAAAAA. The whole variable domain, remainder taken from reference TRBV28 and TRBJ1-4, is DVKVTQSSRYLVKRTGEKVFLECVQDMDHENMFWYRQDPGLGLRLIYFSYDVKMKEKGDIPEGYSVSREKKERFSLILESASTNQTSMYLCASSLGAPTNEKLFFGSGTQLSVL.

With respect to this clone: Read coverage stops 3 residues before the CDR3 terminus; the germline J gene supplies the remainder. This chain connects TRBV20-1 to TRBJ2-5, with D perhaps matching TRBD1 (6 bases). Trimming took off 1 base at V and 4 bases at J, with 19 bases between the two ends. The germline V gene encodes CDR1 DFQATT and CDR2 SNEGSKA (reference sequence). CDR3 size: 16 residues. CDR3: CSARAHRNQQGETQYF. Incomplete CDR3 DNA: TGCAGTGCTAGAGCACACCGTAACCAACAGGGAGAGACC.

Concerning this clone: The read stops 3 residues short of the end of the CDR3; the missing end is completed from the germline J gene. The chain combines TRBV19 with TRBJ1-4; D gene unclear. CDR1 and CDR2 (germline): LNHDA, SQIVND (reference sequence). The CDR3 extends over 14 amino acids. The ends were cut back, 5 bases at V and 3 bases at J, with 10 bases in the middle. CDR3 amino acids: CASSPGIPNEKLFF. Incomplete CDR3 DNA: TGTGCCAGTAGTCCAGGCATCCCTAATGAAAAA.

On this clone itself: The read ends 3 residues before the CDR3 terminus; that terminus is restored from the germline J gene. The chain has TRBV11-2 and TRBJ1-1; weak D call: TRBD1 (6 bases). The V gene lost 3 bases and the J gene lost 4 bases, with 15 bases spanning the gap. The CDR3 length is 15 residues. Germline V CDR1 and CDR2: SGHAT, FQNNGV. CDR3 in amino acids: CASSFDSTGSTEAFF. CDR3 DNA (partial): TGTGCCAGCAGCTTCGATTCCACAGGGAGCACTGAA. The variable domain in full, with the rest retrieved from reference TRBV11-2 and TRBJ1-1, is EAGVAQSPRYKIIEKRQSVAFWCNPISGHATLYWYQQILGQGPKLLIQFQNNGVVDDSQLPKDRFSAERLKGVDSTLKIQPAKLEDSAVYLCASSFDSTGSTEAFFGQGTRLTVV.